What follows are 20 T cell receptor beta chains derived from one specimen sequenced in a study of CD8+ T cells in alopecia areata. In each case, RNA was isolated and then reverse transcribed into cDNA as the sequencing template. Method: immunoSEQ multiplex PCR; TCRdb's copy keeps in-frame clones and lacks some. Among 150,000 to 200,000 clones listed, 45% to 60% were seen once. The specimen sequenced was CD4+ T cells sorted from blood. The receptors stem from a human donor in good health.

This sequence joins TRBV15 and TRBJ1-1; D is possibly TRBD1 (5 bases). From germline, CDR1 is LNHNV and CDR2 YYDKDF (reference sequence). The CDR3 extends over 14 amino acids. V dropped 9 bases and J dropped 6 bases, with 20 bases sitting between them. The CDR3, as DNA: TGTGCCACTAATTGGGGCAGGGAAGGATCTGAAGCTTTCTTT. It translates to CATNWGREGSEAFF.

There are a few counts of this clone. The chain recombines TRBV29-1 with TRBJ2-5; D call uncertain. The CDR3 has 12 residues. The V gene lost 7 bases and the J gene lost 4 bases, with 13 bases spanning the gap. Germline V gene lookup returns CDR1 SQVTM and CDR2 ANQGSEA. Here the CDR3 reads CSERTIGETQYF. The CDR3 DNA sequence: TGCAGCGAACGGACGATCGGAGAGACCCAGTACTTC.

V is TRBV18 and J is TRBJ1-5, with D unclear. The CDR3 sequence is 13 residues long. CDR1 is KGHSH and CDR2 is LQKENI in the germline V gene. Trimming removed 2 bases at V and 6 bases at J, with 8 bases between. The CDR3 DNA reads TGTGCCAGCTCACCAGGTGTTGGTCAGCCCCAGCATTTT. As protein: CASSPGVGQPQHF.

The chain combines TRBV10-3 with TRBJ2-3, with D unresolved. The V end was cut by 0 bases, the J end by 0 bases, with 1 base between. The germline gives CDR1 ENHRY, CDR2 SYGVKD. The CDR3 sequence is 13 residues long. The CDR3 DNA sequence: TGTGCCATCAGTGAGTCAAGCACAGATACGCAGTATTTT. Translation gives CAISESSTDTQYF.

This clone was detected a few times. The gene calls are TRBV11-2 and TRBJ2-7; D remains unclear. Germline V gene lookup returns CDR1 SGHAT and CDR2 FQNNGV. The ends were cut back, 4 bases at V and 3 bases at J, with 7 bases in the middle. The CDR3 runs to 12 residues. The chain's CDR3 is CASSSGNYEQYF. The DNA for the CDR3 is TGTGCCAGCAGCTCCGGCAACTACGAGCAGTACTTC. Full variable domain (outside the CDR3, taken from reference TRBV11-2 and TRBJ2-7): EAGVAQSPRYKIIEKRQSVAFWCNPISGHATLYWYQQILGQGPKLLIQFQNNGVVDDSQLPKDRFSAERLKGVDSTLKIQPAKLEDSAVYLCASSSGNYEQYFGPGTRLTVT.

The chain joins TRBV25-1 to TRBJ2-1; D tentatively fits TRBD1 or TRBD2 (5 bases each). With 2 bases removed from V and 5 bases from J, the gap between germline ends came to 16 bases. Germline V gene sequence: CDR1 MGHDK, CDR2 SYGVNS. This CDR3 is built from 16 residues. CDR3 in DNA: TGTGCCAGCAGTGAACCGGGACCGGGCCCAAACAATGAGCAGTTCTTC. Its protein is CASSEPGPGPNNEQFF.

This clone was counted only a few times. The chain links TRBV4-1 to TRBJ2-5; the D gene could be TRBD1 or TRBD2 (7 bases each). This CDR3 comprises 15 residues. CDR1 is MGHRA and CDR2 is YSYEKL in the germline V gene. V was trimmed by 5 bases and J by 2 bases, leaving 15 bases between them. Written as DNA, the CDR3 is TGCGCCAGCAGCGGGAGGGGGCCAGTACAAGAGACCCAGTACTTC. It codes for CASSGRGPVQETQYF.

The rearrangement uses TRBV25-1 and TRBJ2-7, with D tentatively TRBD1 (5 bases). The germline CDR1 and CDR2 sequences are MGHDK and SYGVNS. Between the trimmed V and J ends, which lost 3 bases and 2 bases, there was a span of 17 bases. This CDR3 is 16 amino acids long. CDR3 DNA sequence: TGTGCCAGCAGTGATTGGGGATTTGGGGCGCCCTACGAGCAGTACTTC. Translating it yields CASSDWGFGAPYEQYF.

The chain uses TRBV2 and TRBJ2-5, with 12 positions matching TRBD1. The J call is in doubt because the DNA end fits TRBJ2-7 better. The CDR3 length is 14 residues. Germline V gene lookup returns CDR1 SNHLY and CDR2 FYNNEI. The CDR3 here is CASSLGQGANEQYF. The CDR3 DNA reads TGTGCCAGCAGCCTGGGACAGGGGGCTAACGAGCAGTACTTC.

The chain has TRBV29-1 and TRBJ2-3, with D unclear. V was trimmed by 4 bases and J by 1 base, leaving 6 bases between them. CDR1 SQVTM and CDR2 ANQGSEA come from the germline V gene. The CDR3 is 12 residues long. CDR3 loop: CSVAIRTDTQYF. The CDR3 DNA sequence: TGCAGCGTTGCTATTCGCACAGATACGCAGTATTTT.

V is TRBV30 and J is TRBJ2-1; a possible D gene is TRBD2 (5 bases). From germline, CDR1 is GTSNPN and CDR2 SVGIG (reference sequence). CDR3 length equals 15 residues. The V end was cut by 3 bases, the J end by 3 bases, with 15 bases between. The CDR3 DNA is TGTGCCTGGAGGTCCAAGGCACGGGACTACAATGAGCAGTTCTTC. This sequence encodes CAWRSKARDYNEQFF.

The chain combines TRBV5-1 with TRBJ2-2, with D hard to call. The CDR3 has 17 residues. The V gene lost 2 bases and the J gene lost 1 base, with 15 bases spanning the gap. Germline V gene data show CDR1 as SGHRS and CDR2 as YFSETQ. The CDR3 protein is CASSFLAVSWNTGELFF. The CDR3 region has the DNA TGCGCCAGCAGCTTTCTGGCGGTATCATGGAACACCGGGGAGCTGTTTTTT.

The sample holds a few counts of this clone. The CDR3 loop is CASSLGTAYNEKLFF. The CDR3 DNA sequence: TGTGCCAGCAGCTTAGGAACAGCCTATAATGAAAAACTGTTTTTT. This sequence joins TRBV7-9 and TRBJ1-4, with D uncertain. In germline, CDR1 is SEHNR, CDR2 FQNEAQ (reference sequence). Trimming left V 1 base short and J 4 bases short, with 10 bases between. The length of the CDR3 is 15 residues.

V gene TRBV29-1 combines with J gene TRBJ2-5, with 7 nucleotides matching TRBD1. CDR3 length: 11 residues. Germline V gives CDR1 SQVTM, CDR2 ANQGSEA. With V trimmed by 6 bases and J by 2 bases, 0 bases remained unmatched. CDR3 in DNA: TGCAGCGTGACAGGGCAAGAGACCCAGTACTTC. Residues: CSVTGQETQYF.

J is TRBJ2-2 and V is TRBV5-1; no clear D gene. The V end was cut by 0 bases, the J end by 8 bases, with 2 bases between. This CDR3 has 11 residues. The germline CDR1 and CDR2 sequences are SGHRS and YFSETQ. CDR3 bases: TGCGCCAGCAGCTTGGATGGGGAGCTGTTTTTT. This codes for CASSLDGELFF.

This clone has a handful of counts. This chain links TRBV11-2 with TRBJ2-4; tentatively, D is TRBD2 (5 bases). The germline gives CDR1 SGHAT, CDR2 FQNNGV. Between the trimmed V and J ends, which lost 3 bases and 15 bases, there was a span of 15 bases. CDR3 length: 12 residues. CDR3 protein: CASSFTTGNLYF. CDR3 coding DNA: TGTGCCAGCAGCTTTACAACCGGGAATCTGTACTTC.

The J gene is TRBJ2-3, the V gene TRBV29-1; 14 nucleotides match TRBD2. Per the germline V gene, CDR1 is SQVTM and CDR2 is ANQGSEA. This CDR3 spans 14 amino acids. V lost 7 bases, J lost 7 bases, and 7 bases stayed unmatched. CDR3 DNA: TGCAGCGCCGAGGGGACTAGCGGGAGAAATACGCAGTATTTT. Translation gives CSAEGTSGRNTQYF.

V and J are TRBV2 and TRBJ2-3; tentative D call: TRBD2 (6 bases). With 7 bases removed from V and 0 bases from J, the gap between germline ends came to 11 bases. The germline V gene encodes CDR1 SNHLY and CDR2 FYNNEI. This CDR3 has 14 amino acids. In nucleotides, the CDR3 is TGTGCCAGCACTGCGGGACTGAGCACAGATACGCAGTATTTT. It specifies CASTAGLSTDTQYF.

This clone has only one observation. This chain joins TRBV6-5 and TRBJ2-7, with 7 bases identical to TRBD1. Germline V gives CDR1 MNHEY, CDR2 SVGAGI. CDR3 length: 12 residues. Trimming at V came to 6 bases and at J to 4 bases, leaving 3 bases not matched to a gene. The CDR3 region is CASRQGQYEQYF. In nucleotides, the CDR3 is TGTGCCAGCAGACAGGGACAGTACGAGCAGTACTTC.

The rearrangement joins TRBV6-5 to TRBJ1-1; no reliable D call. Between the trimmed V and J ends, which lost 4 bases and 4 bases, there was a span of 10 bases. Germline CDR1 is MNHEY and CDR2 is SVGAGI. This CDR3 has 13 residues. The CDR3, as DNA: TGTGCCAGCAGTTTCCAGGCCCTCACTGAAGCTTTCTTT. Its protein is CASSFQALTEAFF.